Listed here is a single T cell receptor beta chain. The antigen remains unidentified. The sample originates from a study of glioma-infiltrating T cells after dendritic cell vaccination. Overall study results and limits: Longer survival after dendritic cell vaccination followed higher pretreatment TIL content.

The CDR3 covers 11 residues. Germline V gives CDR1 DFQATT, CDR2 SNEGSKA (reference sequence). Between the trimmed V and J ends, which lost 5 bases and 2 bases, there was a span of 6 bases. This table comes from immunoSEQ multiplex PCR, and its TCRdb copy is limited to in-frame clones, with some not included. The data contain around 67,000 clones, approximately 81% of them singletons. Only patients with spare fresh-frozen tumor and over two years of follow-up were included. This chain joins TRBV20-1 and TRBJ1-2; the D is unclear. The specimen was blood, collected before dendritic cell vaccination. This TCR was sampled from a human donor with glioblastoma. The DNA of the CDR3 is TGCAGTGCTCAGACAAACTATGGCTACACCTTC. This encodes CSAQTNYGYTF.